This T cell receptor (beta chain) comes out of a study of blood T cell repertoires in COVID-19. Study in general: Nucleic acid was either cDNA or gDNA, and it came from T cells, B-cell-depleted T cells, or PBMCs.

V shed 3 bases, J shed 3 bases, and the junction held 4 bases outside the gene matches. The CDR3 is 14 residues long. Per the germline V gene, CDR1 is MDHEN and CDR2 is SYDVKM. In the source study's methods: From reference gene primer amplification, estimates of nucleated cell counts were derived. Assay: immunoSEQ multiplex PCR; the TCRdb copy retains only in-frame clones and omits some. V and J calls and clone size are those listed in that table; D and trimming were worked out from the DNA. The sample yields approximately 63,000 clones, around 92% seen once. Sequences were obtained from peripheral blood. The chain recombines TRBV28 with TRBJ2-7; the match to TRBD2 covers 8 bases. The receptor comes from a human donor in a cohort sampled during active COVID-19. CDR3 coding DNA: TGTGCCAGCAGTTTGGGGCGGGAGGTCTACGAGCAGTACTTC. It is translated as CASSLGREVYEQYF. Together with reference TRBV28 and TRBJ2-7, the CDR3 gives the full variable domain: DVKVTQSSRYLVKRTGEKVFLECVQDMDHENMFWYRQDPGLGLRLIYFSYDVKMKEKGDIPEGYSVSREKKERFSLILESASTNQTSMYLCASSLGREVYEQYFGPGTRLTVT.